This TCR beta chain derives from a study of molecular identifiers for immune sequencing clone quantification. On the study more broadly: In replicates, RNA taken from around 20,000 or 100,000 naive CD8 cells was divided five ways, and four portions underwent sequencing. Overall study findings and caveats: Barcode sharing among identical TCR molecules could make large clones appear smaller.

This clonotype was seen repeatedly, ten times or more. Its antigen remains unknown. Sorted naive CD8 T cells were those defined as CD8+CD4-CCR7+CD45RA+. Trimming took 4 bases from V and 4 from J, leaving 13 bases between them. CDR3 length equals 14 residues. In germline, CDR1 is SGHAT, CDR2 FQNNGV. Methods described previously were used for bulk TCR libraries, and listed TCR primers were applied. From the PCR reads, TCRdb called clonotypes with MiXCR, one entry per CDR3 protein. The sample records 350,000 or so distinct CDR3 sequences, over 20% being singletons. This sequence joins TRBV11-2 and TRBJ1-2, with a possible D match to TRBD1 (6 bases). Sequenced material: naive CD8+ T cells from blood, with Jurkat cell RNA spiked in. Subset reported: FACS-sorted CD8+CD4-CCR7+CD45RA+ naive T cells. The clonotype was recovered from a human donor in good health. Some libraries in this study had Jurkat cell RNA spiked in. The CDR3 DNA reads as TGTGCCAGCAGCTCGGGCAGGGGCGTCTATGGCTACACCTTC. This translates into CASSSGRGVYGYTF.